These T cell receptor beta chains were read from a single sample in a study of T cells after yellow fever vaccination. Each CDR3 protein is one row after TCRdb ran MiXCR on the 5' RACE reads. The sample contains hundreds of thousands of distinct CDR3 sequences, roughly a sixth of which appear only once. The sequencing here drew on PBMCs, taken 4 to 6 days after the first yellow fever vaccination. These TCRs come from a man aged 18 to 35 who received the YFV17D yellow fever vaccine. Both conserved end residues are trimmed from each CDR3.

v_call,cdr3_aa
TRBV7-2,ASSLSAGVHNEQF
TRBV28,ASSPPSSSYNEQF
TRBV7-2,ASSLQASEAF
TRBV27,ASSSFTSSTGTQY
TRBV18,ASSPPGTGRSYAF
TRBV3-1,ASGSRAQETQY
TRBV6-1,ASSPSLAEQPQH
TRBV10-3,AISENGGNQPQH
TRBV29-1,SVEDLGQGNYEQY
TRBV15,AISRDRNQPQH
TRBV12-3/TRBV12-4,ASSLPSINQPQH
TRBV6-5,ASSLQTPYGYT
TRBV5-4,ASTGGQGNNEQF
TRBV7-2,ASSLVGGRSAYEQY
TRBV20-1,SARAPSGNQPQH
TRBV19,ASRWGVQTWELF
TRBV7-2,ASSITSGGVAQY